A single sample gave rise to the 30 T cell receptor beta chains below, sequenced in a study of beta chain features in type 1 diabetes. The study reverse transcribed the entire isolated RNA, so it sequenced expressed TCRB transcripts. Only in-frame clones appear in the TCRdb table, and some are missing; sequencing was by immunoSEQ multiplex PCR. The sample carries nearly 350,000 clones, around 8% recorded once. Sequencing was performed on central memory CD4+ T cells from blood. These receptor sequences come from a woman aged 18-30 years in good health.

The J gene is TRBJ2-1, the V gene TRBV28; 15 bases map to TRBD2. Germline assignment: CDR1 MDHEN and CDR2 SYDVKM. The ends lost 6 bases at V and 0 bases at J; junction bases unmatched: 21. CDR3 length: 23 amino acids. CDR3 sequence reads: CASRSWGLAGGLPGPSSYNEQFF. The CDR3 region has the DNA TGTGCCAGCAGATCTTGGGGACTAGCGGGAGGCCTTCCTGGCCCAAGCTCCTACAATGAGCAGTTCTTC.

This chain connects TRBV19 to TRBJ1-2; possible D gene TRBD1, 6 bases. Germline loops: CDR1 LNHDA, CDR2 SQIVND (reference sequence). V was pared by 5 bases and J by 8 bases, with 21 bases between. This CDR3 has 15 residues. The CDR3 loop is CASSPEGQLARGYTF. In DNA form, the CDR3 reads TGTGCCAGTAGTCCCGAAGGACAGCTCGCGCGAGGCTACACCTTC.

This clone was seen at least ten times. The chain uses TRBV5-6 and TRBJ1-2; tentative D call: TRBD1 (5 bases). This CDR3 is 13 amino acids long. Germline CDR1 is SGHDT and CDR2 is YYEEEE. V shed 3 bases and J shed 4 bases, with 10 bases lying between them. In DNA, the CDR3 is TGTGCCAGCAGCTGGGGCCAGACCTATGGCTACACCTTC. As protein: CASSWGQTYGYTF.

This clone has only a few counts. The chain couples TRBV14 to TRBJ1-4; no clear D gene. The germline gives CDR1 SGHDN, CDR2 FVKESK. Deletions cut 1 base from V and 7 bases from J, with 7 bases between. The CDR3 is 13 amino acids. CDR3 residues: CASSQGQFEKLFF. The DNA for the CDR3 is TGTGCCAGCAGCCAAGGGCAGTTTGAAAAACTGTTTTTT. Drawing the rest from reference TRBV14 and TRBJ1-4, the complete variable domain is EAGVTQFPSHSVIEKGQTVTLRCDPISGHDNLYWYRRVMGKEIKFLLHFVKESKQDESGMPNNRFLAERTGGTYSTLKVQPAELEDSGVYFCASSQGQFEKLFFGSGTQLSVL.

This clone has a handful of counts. The chain employs TRBV4-2 and TRBJ1-4, with 7 bases identical to TRBD1. The CDR3 has 16 residues. Trimming at V came to 4 bases and at J to 7 bases, leaving 12 bases not matched to a gene. Germline V lookup: CDR1 LGHNA, CDR2 YNFKEQ. CDR3 residues: CASSPGGSRDSEKLFF. CDR3 sequence (DNA): TGTGCCAGCAGCCCAGGAGGGTCCCGGGACAGTGAAAAACTGTTTTTT.

The V gene is TRBV6-6, the J gene TRBJ2-1; TRBD2 might be the D (6 bases). The germline CDR1 and CDR2 sequences are MNHNY and SVGAGI (reference sequence). The CDR3 consists of 13 residues. Trimming cost V 6 bases and J 6 bases, with 12 bases left between them. The CDR3 DNA is TGTGCCAGCAGCCACGGGAGAACCAATGAGCAGTTCTTC. Protein product: CASSHGRTNEQFF.

This rearrangement joins TRBV7-2 to TRBJ2-7; D unclear. This CDR3 contains 13 residues. The germline CDR1 and CDR2 sequences are SGHTA and FQGNSA. V dropped 3 bases and J dropped 5 bases, with 11 bases sitting between them. CDR3 in amino acids: CASSFTRGDEQYF. The CDR3 nucleotides read TGTGCCAGCAGCTTTACGCGAGGTGACGAGCAGTACTTC.

The chain is built from TRBV27 and TRBJ2-7; no clear D gene. The CDR3 has 14 amino acids. Trimming removed 5 bases from V and 7 bases from J, with 18 bases in between. Germline loops: CDR1 MNHEY, CDR2 SMNVEV (reference sequence). CDR3 in amino acids: CASSARAWTFEQYF. CDR3 in DNA: TGTGCCAGCAGTGCTAGGGCCTGGACGTTTGAGCAGTACTTC.

The chain joins TRBV10-3 to TRBJ2-5; perhaps TRBD2 as D (5 bases). The germline V gene has CDR1 ENHRY and CDR2 SYGVKD. Deletions cut 10 bases from V and 5 bases from J, with 14 bases between. This CDR3 is built from 12 residues. CDR3: CATANGMETQYF. As DNA, the CDR3 is TGTGCCACCGCGAACGGGATGGAGACCCAGTACTTC.

This clone has a handful of counts. The J gene is TRBJ2-7, the V gene TRBV20-1, with D perhaps TRBD1 (6 bases). Germline CDR1 is DFQATT and CDR2 is SNEGSKA (reference sequence). CDR3 length: 11 residues. V was shortened by 4 bases and J by 6 bases, with 10 bases between the two germline ends. Here the CDR3 reads CSATRQVEQYF. The CDR3 bases are TGCAGTGCTACAAGACAGGTCGAGCAGTACTTC.

This clone was seen a few times. The genes are TRBV6-5 and TRBJ2-7; TRBD1 is a possible D gene (6 bases). The CDR3 is made up of 12 amino acids. Per the germline V gene, CDR1 is MNHEY and CDR2 is SVGAGI. V shed 6 bases and J shed 3 bases, with 9 bases lying between them. The CDR3 loop reads CASSPTGYEQYF. The CDR3, as DNA: TGTGCCAGCAGCCCGACAGGCTACGAGCAGTACTTC.

This clone occurred a few times. The chain uses TRBV5-1 and TRBJ2-1; D is unclear. This CDR3 region has 12 residues. Germline V CDR1 and CDR2: SGHRS, YFSETQ. V shed 5 bases and J shed 4 bases, with 7 bases lying between them. As DNA, the CDR3 is TGCGCCAGCAGGACTGAGTACAATGAGCAGTTCTTC. It yields the protein CASRTEYNEQFF.

The V and J genes are TRBV11-2 and TRBJ2-5; TRBD1 might be the D (5 bases). V lost 1 base and J lost 2, with 11 bases in between. The CDR3 consists of 15 residues. Germline CDR1 SGHAT, CDR2 FQNNGV. The CDR3, as DNA: TGTGCCAGCAGCTTAGCAGGGCAGCGTCAAGAGACCCAGTACTTC. This sequence encodes CASSLAGQRQETQYF.

The chain employs TRBV5-4 and TRBJ1-2; D may be TRBD1 (5 bases). Germline V gives CDR1 SGHNT, CDR2 YYREEE (reference sequence). CDR3 length: 11 residues. Trimming pared 3 bases from V and 7 bases from J, leaving 7 bases between. The CDR3 DNA is TGTGCCAGCAGCTATGACAGTGGCTACACCTTC. Protein sequence: CASSYDSGYTF.

The chain employs TRBV6-5 and TRBJ2-1, with 7 bases fitting TRBD2. V lost 0 bases and J lost 7; bases outside the gene matches: 9. The CDR3 consists of 16 residues. The germline V gene encodes CDR1 MNHEY and CDR2 SVGAGI. CDR3 in DNA: TGTGCCAGCAGTTACTCCCTCGGGCGCGGGAGAAATGAGCAGTTCTTC. Residues: CASSYSLGRGRNEQFF.

The chain links TRBV4-3 to TRBJ2-7, with D possibly TRBD1 on 8 matching bases. CDR3 length equals 13 residues. Germline V lookup: CDR1 LGHNA, CDR2 YSLEER. The ends were cut back, 4 bases at V and 6 bases at J, with 13 bases in the middle. The CDR3 protein is CASSPDREGEQYF. The CDR3 DNA reads TGCGCCAGCAGCCCGGACAGGGAGGGCGAGCAGTACTTC.

This clone showed up just a few times. This rearrangement joins TRBV2 to TRBJ2-5; possibly TRBD1 for D (6 bases). Germline-derived CDR1 and CDR2 are SNHLY and FYNNEI. Trimming took 4 bases from V and 5 from J, leaving 17 bases between them. The CDR3 runs to 15 residues. The CDR3 is CASSGTGWMGETQYF. The CDR3 coding sequence is TGTGCCAGCAGTGGAACAGGGTGGATGGGGGAGACCCAGTACTTC.

A note on this clone: This sample also contains other DNA sequences that code for the same CDR3. V is TRBV28 and J is TRBJ1-5; 7 bases are a match to TRBD1. V dropped 6 bases and J dropped 0; count of bases not matched to a gene: 2. The CDR3 has 14 amino acids. Germline CDR1 MDHEN, CDR2 SYDVKM. CDR3 DNA: TGTGCCAGCAGACAGGGGCATAGCAATCAGCCCCAGCATTTT. Translation gives CASRQGHSNQPQHF. The variable domain in full, with the rest retrieved from reference TRBV28 and TRBJ1-5, is DVKVTQSSRYLVKRTGEKVFLECVQDMDHENMFWYRQDPGLGLRLIYFSYDVKMKEKGDIPEGYSVSREKKERFSLILESASTNQTSMYLCASRQGHSNQPQHFGDGTRLSIL.

This clone came up a few times. The chain links TRBV4-2 to TRBJ1-4, with unresolved D. Germline V gene sequence: CDR1 LGHNA, CDR2 YNFKEQ. The CDR3 loop spans 15 amino acids. Trimming took off 0 bases at V and 3 bases at J, with 8 bases between the two ends. This CDR3 reads CASSQENQANEKLFF. CDR3 in DNA: TGTGCCAGCAGCCAAGAAAACCAGGCTAATGAAAAACTGTTTTTT.

This clone has just a few counts. The rearrangement uses TRBV6-6 and TRBJ2-7; a weak D match, TRBD2 (5 bases). The CDR3 is 14 amino acids. Trimming removed 2 bases at V and 5 bases at J, with 13 bases between. Germline-derived CDR1 and CDR2 are MNHNY and SVGAGI (reference sequence). CDR3 DNA sequence: TGTGCCAGCAGTTACGTAGAGTTGGAGGACGAGCAGTACTTC. Its translation is CASSYVELEDEQYF.

This clone has at least ten counts. The chain couples TRBV7-6 to TRBJ2-3; D unresolved. CDR3 length: 16 residues. Germline CDR1 SGHVS, CDR2 FNYEAQ. Trimming shortened V by 5 bases and J by 2 bases, and 17 bases separated the two germline ends. The CDR3 bases are TGTGCCAGCAGCCCCCAGATTGGGCGGTCCACAGATACGCAGTATTTT. Its translation: CASSPQIGRSTDTQYF. The full variable domain, rest sourced from reference TRBV7-6 and TRBJ2-3, is GAGVSQSPRYKVTKRGQDVALRCDPISGHVSLYWYRQALGQGPEFLTYFNYEAQQDKSGLPNDRFSAERPEGSISTLTIQRTEQRDSAMYRCASSPQIGRSTDTQYFGPGTRLTVL.

The rearrangement links TRBV6-1 to TRBJ2-1; the D is unclear. The V end was cut by 7 bases, the J end by 0 bases, with 13 bases between. The germline gives CDR1 MNHNS, CDR2 SASEGT. The CDR3 totals 15 residues. The CDR3 nucleotides read TGTGCCAGCAAAGAGGACCGGAGCTCCTACAATGAGCAGTTCTTC. Translation: CASKEDRSSYNEQFF.

This clone occurred once. This chain joins TRBV5-1 and TRBJ2-5; 8 bases agree with TRBD2. The CDR3 contains 15 residues. Germline V CDR1 and CDR2: SGHRS, YFSETQ. V shed 7 bases, J shed 0 bases, and the junction held 8 bases outside the gene matches. CDR3 in amino acids: CASGKRGQDQETQYF. CDR3 coding DNA: TGCGCCAGCGGAAAGCGGGGGCAGGACCAAGAGACCCAGTACTTC. Full variable domain (missing parts from reference TRBV5-1 and TRBJ2-5): KAGVTQTPRYLIKTRGQQVTLSCSPISGHRSVSWYQQTPGQGLQFLFEYFSETQRNKGNFPGRFSGRQFSNSRSEMNVSTLELGDSALYLCASGKRGQDQETQYFGPGTRLLVL.

As DNA, the CDR3 is TGTGCCACCAGCCCAGGTATTAATAATGAAAAACTGTTTTTT. This gives the protein CATSPGINNEKLFF. The chain employs TRBV15 and TRBJ1-4; D is uncertain. V lost 5 bases and J 4 bases, leaving 11 bases between the germline ends. Germline loops: CDR1 LNHNV, CDR2 YYDKDF (reference sequence). This CDR3 region has 14 residues. The full variable domain, completed using reference TRBV15 and TRBJ1-4, is DAMVIQNPRYQVTQFGKPVTLSCSQTLNHNVMYWYQQKSSQAPKLLFHYYDKDFNNEADTPDNFQSRRPNTSFCFLDIRSPGLGDTAMYLCATSPGINNEKLFFGSGTQLSVL.

The CDR3 coding sequence is TGTGCCAGCAGCTTCGGTGGACAAGAGACCCAGTACTTC. This sequence encodes CASSFGGQETQYF. V and J are TRBV7-2 and TRBJ2-5; D ambiguous. Germline V gives CDR1 SGHTA, CDR2 FQGNSA. The CDR3 is made up of 13 amino acids. The V gene lost 3 bases and the J gene lost 2 bases, with 7 bases spanning the gap.

The V call is TRBV5-1, the J call TRBJ2-5; D call uncertain. Germline V gene sequence: CDR1 SGHRS, CDR2 YFSETQ. The CDR3 is made up of 13 amino acids. Trimming shortened V by 4 bases and J by 2 bases, and 9 bases separated the two germline ends. As DNA, the CDR3 is TGCGCCAGCAGCCGTCCAGGACAAGAGACCCAGTACTTC. Translation: CASSRPGQETQYF.

As for this clone: Other nucleotide sequences from this sample produce the same CDR3. The rearrangement uses TRBV7-2 and TRBJ2-7, with TRBD2 identical over 14 bases. The CDR3 extends over 15 amino acids. V dropped 4 bases and J dropped 3; count of bases not matched to a gene: 2. The germline CDR1 and CDR2 sequences are SGHTA and FQGNSA. In DNA form, the CDR3 reads TGTGCCAGCAGCTCGGGACTAGCGGGAGTCTACGAGCAGTACTTC. Encoded protein: CASSSGLAGVYEQYF. Supplemented by reference TRBV7-2 and TRBJ2-7, the full variable domain reads GAGVSQSPSNKVTEKGKDVELRCDPISGHTALYWYRQSLGQGLEFLIYFQGNSAPDKSGLPSDRFSAERTGGSVSTLTIQRTQQEDSAVYLCASSSGLAGVYEQYFGPGTRLTVT.

This clone was detected many times. At one end the junction does not follow the germline gene, possibly because of a read error. V is TRBV4-3 and J is TRBJ2-4, with 9 bases lining up with TRBD2. The CDR3 extends over 13 amino acids. From germline, CDR1 is LGHNA and CDR2 YSLEER. CDR3 residues: CASSLISGSRVEF. CDR3 DNA sequence: TGCGCCAGCAGCTTGATTAGCGGGAGCCGTGTCGAATTC.

This rearrangement joins TRBV4-3 to TRBJ2-1; 8 nucleotides match TRBD2. From germline, CDR1 is LGHNA and CDR2 YSLEER. Trimming cost V 4 bases and J 5 bases; bases outside gene matches: 10. CDR3 length: 16 residues. The CDR3 DNA reads TGCGCCAGCAGCCCCTACCCAGCGGGAGCGGACAATGAGCAGTTCTTC. Protein product: CASSPYPAGADNEQFF.

The chain uses TRBV6-5 and TRBJ2-5; tentatively, D is TRBD1 or TRBD2 (5 bases each). The ends were cut back, 5 bases at V and 1 base at J, with 11 bases in the middle. The CDR3 covers 14 residues. Per the germline V gene, CDR1 is MNHEY and CDR2 is SVGAGI. The DNA of the CDR3 is TGTGCCAGCAGTGGGACGCCTCTCCAAGAGACCCAGTACTTC. It yields the protein CASSGTPLQETQYF.